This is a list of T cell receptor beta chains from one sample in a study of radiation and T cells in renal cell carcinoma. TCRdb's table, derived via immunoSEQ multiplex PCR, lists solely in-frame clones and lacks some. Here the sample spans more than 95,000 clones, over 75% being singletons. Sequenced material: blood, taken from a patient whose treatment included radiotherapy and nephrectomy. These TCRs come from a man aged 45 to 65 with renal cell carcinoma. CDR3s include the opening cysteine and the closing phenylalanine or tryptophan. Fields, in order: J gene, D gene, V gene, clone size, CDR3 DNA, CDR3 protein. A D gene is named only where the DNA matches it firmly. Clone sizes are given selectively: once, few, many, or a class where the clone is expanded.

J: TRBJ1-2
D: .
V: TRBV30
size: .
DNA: TGTGCCTGGTTGAACAGAGAGTTGACGGGGGGCTACACCTTC
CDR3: CAWLNRELTGGYTF

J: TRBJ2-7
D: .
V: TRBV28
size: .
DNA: TGTGCCAGCAGTTCCTGGGGGCGACCACTCCCCTACGAGCAGTACTTC
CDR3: CASSSWGRPLPYEQYF

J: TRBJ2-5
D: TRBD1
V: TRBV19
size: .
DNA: TGTGCCAGTAGCCTTGACAGGGGCGAACTCCAGTACTTC
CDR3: CASSLDRGELQYF

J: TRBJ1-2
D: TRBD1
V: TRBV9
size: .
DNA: TGTGCCAGCAGCCCCCTCGGGACAGGCCTTTATGGCTACACCTTC
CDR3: CASSPLGTGLYGYTF

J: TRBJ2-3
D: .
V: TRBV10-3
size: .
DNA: TGTGCCATCAGTGACCCCCGGGACACAGATACGCAGTATTTT
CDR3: CAISDPRDTDTQYF

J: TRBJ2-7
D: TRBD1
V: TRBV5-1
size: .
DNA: TGCGCCAGCAGCTTGGGCGCGGACAGGCTCTCCTACGAGCAGTACTTC
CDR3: CASSLGADRLSYEQYF

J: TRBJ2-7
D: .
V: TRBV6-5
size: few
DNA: TGTGCCAGCAGTTACGGCCAGGGCGTAGGCGAGCAGTACTTC
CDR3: CASSYGQGVGEQYF

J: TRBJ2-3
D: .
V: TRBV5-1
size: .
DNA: TGCGCCAGCAGCTTGTCCAGGGTTCTCACAGATACGCAGTATTTT
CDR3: CASSLSRVLTDTQYF

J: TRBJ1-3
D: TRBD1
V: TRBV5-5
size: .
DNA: TGTGCCAGCAGCTTGGAGGGGGCAGAGGGAAACACCATATATTTT
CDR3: CASSLEGAEGNTIYF

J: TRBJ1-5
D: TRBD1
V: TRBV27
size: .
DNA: TGTGCCAGCAGCGGGACAGGGGTCCAGCCCCAGCATTTT
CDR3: CASSGTGVQPQHF

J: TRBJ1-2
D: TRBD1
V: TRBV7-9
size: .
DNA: TGTGCCAGCAGCCCCGAGACAGGGCGAGCTAACTATGGCTACACCTTC
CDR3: CASSPETGRANYGYTF

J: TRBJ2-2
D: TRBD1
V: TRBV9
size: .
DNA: TGTGCCAGCAGCGAAGGGGACAGGGGTTGGACCGGGGAGCTGTTTTTT
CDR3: CASSEGDRGWTGELFF

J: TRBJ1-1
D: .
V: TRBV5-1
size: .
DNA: TGCGCCAGCAGCTTGGCAGTGGTCCAGGACTCTGAAGCTTTCTTT
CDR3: CASSLAVVQDSEAFF

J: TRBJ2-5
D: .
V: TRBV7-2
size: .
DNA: TGTGCCAGCAGCCTGGCGTCGCGAGAGACCCAGTACTTC
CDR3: CASSLASRETQYF

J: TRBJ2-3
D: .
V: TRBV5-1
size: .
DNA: TGCGCCAGCAGCTTGTCAGGGGTCAGCACAGATACGCAGTATTTT
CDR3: CASSLSGVSTDTQYF

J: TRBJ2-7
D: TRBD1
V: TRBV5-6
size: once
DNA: TGTGCCAGCAGCTATCGACAGGGGTCCTACGAGCAGTACTTC
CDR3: CASSYRQGSYEQYF

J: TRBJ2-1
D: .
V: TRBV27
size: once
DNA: TGTGCCAGCAGTTTGGGGAAACAATACAATGAGCAGTTCTTC
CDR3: CASSLGKQYNEQFF